What follows is one TCR beta chain and its context. Treatment described: preoperative locoregional IRX-2 cytokine immunotherapy. Samples came from a phase Ib trial of preoperative locoregional IRX-2 cytokine immunotherapy. The method was immunoSEQ multiplex PCR; TCRdb's version includes in-frame clones alone and lacks a portion of them. The profile shows about 3,600 clones, about four fifths of them singletons. The sample is drawn from a study of preoperative IRX-2 immunotherapy in early breast cancer. Sequenced here: tumor tissue, sampled after IRX-2 immunotherapy. This clonotype originated in a human donor with breast cancer.

The CDR3 DNA is TGTGCCAGCTCACCACCGGGGGATTCTGGAAAACTGTTTTTT. Translation gives CASSPPGDSGKLFF. The genes are TRBV18 and TRBJ1-4; weak D call: TRBD1 (5 bases). CDR1 KGHSH and CDR2 LQKENI come from the germline V gene. The V and J ends lost 0 bases and 10 bases respectively, with 12 bases between them. The CDR3 length is 14 residues.